This TCR beta chain was observed in a study of T-cell memory formation after mild COVID-19. Background on the study: For the most part, TCR clusters were specific to one donor.

Barcoded TCR alpha and TCR beta cDNA libraries with UMIs came from 5'RACE using constant-segment primers. TCRdb ran MiXCR on the 5' RACE reads and lists one entry per CDR3 protein. This sample has a few hundred thousand distinct CDR3 sequences, with approximately 29% found just once. In its sample, this clonotype was seen many times. Trimming removed 0 bases at V and 1 base at J, with 9 bases between. The CDR3 is 15 residues long. Germline lookup yields CDR1 LGHNA and CDR2 YSLEER. The source of this sequence is an adult woman who had mild COVID-19 (a few samples of this study predate the infection). Cell type and time point are not known. Material: PBMCs or a T cell subset sorted from them (not recorded which). The chain employs TRBV4-3 and TRBJ2-5; no firm D call. The DNA for the CDR3 is TGCGCCAGCAGCCAAGATAGGGCTCTCCAAGAGACCCAGTACTTC. It is translated as CASSQDRALQETQYF.